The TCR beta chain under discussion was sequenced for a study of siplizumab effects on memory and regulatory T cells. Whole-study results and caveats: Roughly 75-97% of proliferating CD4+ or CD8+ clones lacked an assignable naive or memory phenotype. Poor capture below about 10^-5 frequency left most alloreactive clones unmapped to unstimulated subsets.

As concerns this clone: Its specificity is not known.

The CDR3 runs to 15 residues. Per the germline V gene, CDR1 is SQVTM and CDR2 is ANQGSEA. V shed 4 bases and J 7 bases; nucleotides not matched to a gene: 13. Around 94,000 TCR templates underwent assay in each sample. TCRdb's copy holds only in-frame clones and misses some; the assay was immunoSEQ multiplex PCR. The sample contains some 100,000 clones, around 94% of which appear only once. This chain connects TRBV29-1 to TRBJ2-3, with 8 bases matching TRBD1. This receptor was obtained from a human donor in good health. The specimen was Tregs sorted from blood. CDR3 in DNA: TGCAGCGTTGTAGGGAGGACAGGGACCCAATATACGCAGTATTTT. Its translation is CSVVGRTGTQYTQYF.